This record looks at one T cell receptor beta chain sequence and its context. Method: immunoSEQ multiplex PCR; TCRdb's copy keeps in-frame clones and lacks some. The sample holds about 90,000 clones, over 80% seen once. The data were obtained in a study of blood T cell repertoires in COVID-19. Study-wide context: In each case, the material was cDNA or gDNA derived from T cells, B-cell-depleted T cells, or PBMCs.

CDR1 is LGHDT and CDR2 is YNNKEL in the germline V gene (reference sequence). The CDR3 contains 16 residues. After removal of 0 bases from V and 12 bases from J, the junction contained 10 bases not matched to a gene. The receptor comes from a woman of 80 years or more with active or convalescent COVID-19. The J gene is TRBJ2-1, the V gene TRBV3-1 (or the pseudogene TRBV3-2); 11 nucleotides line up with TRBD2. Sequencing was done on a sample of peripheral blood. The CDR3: CASSQDFSGRASGQFF. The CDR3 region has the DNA TGTGCCAGCAGCCAAGATTTTAGCGGGAGGGCCTCGGGGCAGTTCTTC.